This T cell receptor beta chain was captured in a study of shared clonotypes between healthy human individuals (dated by TCRdb to about 2020). Regarding the study in general: The cohort comprised two women and a few men aged 18 to 49 years. To estimate repertoire size and how much clonotype sharing occurs between individuals, the study deeply sequenced the blood TCR repertoires of a handful of healthy adults. Between about 0.94 and 8.9 billion PBMCs per donor were obtained by leukapheresis. Libraries were prepared and TCR repertoires were sequenced by different laboratories using diverse techniques, in order to increase sequencing depth and limit assay-specific biases. For each donor, CD4 naive and CD4 memory were each run on three plates, CD8 naive on two plates, and CD8 memory on one plate.

Healthy HIV-negative adults with no recently reported acute infections or vaccinations were included as donors. Only Caucasian adults living in Nashville, Tennessee, USA were represented among the donors. CD4+ T cells were enriched by magnetic negative selection, after which naive cells were positively selected on CD45RA and the negative fraction was taken as the memory subset. Blood was collected by leukapheresis, and PBMCs were isolated by Ficoll-Histopaque density gradient centrifugation and then cryopreserved in liquid nitrogen vapor phase. Analytical flow cytometry was used to check the purity and quantity of each magnetically sorted T cell population. Each sorted fraction had its genomic DNA isolated and then quantified by UV absorbance on a Nanodrop 2000c. Using the deep immunoSEQ assay, multiplex PCR amplified TCR CDR3 regions from genomic DNA. For each cell subset, the extracted genomic DNA was distributed evenly across all wells of several immunoSEQ 96-well plates, and each plate served as one replicate. For sorted subsets, roughly 200 ng genomic DNA, equal to tens of thousands of T cell genomes, was loaded into each replicate PCR. Purified libraries were quantified with a Qubit 3.0 fluorometer, sized on a Bioanalyzer 2100, and re-quantified with the KAPA Library Quantification kit. Every immunoSEQ 96-well plate was sequenced on a dedicated single-read 150-cycle Illumina NextSeq 550 flow cell. The paper's processing steps were these. Because the immunoSEQ output held only junctional sequences and lacked quality scores, the filtering could not match the filtering applied to full-length reads. To assign V/J genes and CDR3, sequences were annotated using PyIR, a Python wrapper for IgBLAST v1.9, with IMGT germline references. Reads were removed for weak V/J assignments (E-value above 1e-6), missing CDR3, stop codons, out-of-frame junctions, or ambiguous translated residues. V3J clonotypes were defined by identical inferred V gene, J gene, and CDR3 amino acid sequence. The percentage overlap between two repertoires was calculated by dividing the number of shared unique clonotypes by the size of the smaller repertoire. Three approaches were used to assess repertoire richness: RTK rarefaction, the Chao1 estimator, and Recon v2.1 estimates of unobserved clonotypes. OLGA was used to compute generation probabilities for all TCRbeta clonotypes that the gDNA method yielded from a handful of donors. The table comes from immuneACCESS by way of TCRdb, which keeps in-frame sequences with V and J called. Part of the clones is missing from these tables; in studies checked, under half for an unresolved V gene and the rest for unknown reasons. That table gives V, J and clone size, and the DNA gave D and trimming. This sample has some 680,000 clones in its table, and 73% of those were observed once. The leading ten clones occupy around 1.8% of the sample.

This clone was found a few times. Its antigen remains undetermined. Nothing much larger sits one base from this clone, and base qualities are not available. Overall results and qualifications from the work: Naive subsets generally had larger estimated clonotype richness than memory subsets did. Only blood was sampled, and tissue TCR repertoires likely differ from those in blood. Compared with non-shared clonotypes, clonotypes shared by all four sorted-subset donors had higher generation probabilities. Pairwise subsampling indicated that sequencing depth was expected to affect the degree of clonotype sharing among donors. Even with the large sequencing depth, rarefaction of the sorted-subset datasets indicated that sequencing was incomplete. About 5% of naive CD4, roughly 3.5% of naive CD8, roughly 2.5% of memory CD4, and more than 0.35% of memory CD8 clonotypes were shared across several donors. Because the study included only a small number of donors, the genetic and exposure-history diversity represented was limited.

V was cut back by 5 bases and J by 5 bases, leaving a gap of 15 bases between them. The germline V gene (reference sequence) sets CDR1 to PRHDT and CDR2 to FYEKMQ. The CDR3 goes from the cysteine to the phenylalanine over 14 residues. CDR3 DNA is the only sequence kept; it has 42 bases, read in frame from the first base. The chain uses TRBV13 and TRBJ1-1; TRBD1 is a possible D gene, resting on 6 matching bases. Sequenced input: memory CD4+ T cells sorted from blood. Taken with the paper, the label for cell subset or site translates to: CD45RA-negative fraction. The sequence was collected from a woman between 25 and 40 years old in good health. The CDR3 protein is CASSALGAGTEAFF. The DNA is as follows: TGTGCCAGCAGCGCCCTGGGGGCAGGGACTGAAGCTTTCTTT.